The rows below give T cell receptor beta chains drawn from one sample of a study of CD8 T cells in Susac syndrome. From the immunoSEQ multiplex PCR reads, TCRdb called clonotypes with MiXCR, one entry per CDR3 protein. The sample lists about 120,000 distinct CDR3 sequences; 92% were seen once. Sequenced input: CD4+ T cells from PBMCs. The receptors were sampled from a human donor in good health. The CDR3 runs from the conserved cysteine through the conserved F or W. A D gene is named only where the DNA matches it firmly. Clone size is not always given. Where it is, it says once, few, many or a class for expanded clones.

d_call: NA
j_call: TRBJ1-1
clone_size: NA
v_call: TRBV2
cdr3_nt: TGTGCCACCTTCGAGGGGAGAATAAACACTGAAGCTTTCTTT
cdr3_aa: CATFEGRINTEAFF

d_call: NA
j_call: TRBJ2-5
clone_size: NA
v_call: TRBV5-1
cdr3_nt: TGCGCCAGCACCCGAGGGGGGCAGCCCCCCCAAGAGACCCAGTACTTC
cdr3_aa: CASTRGGQPPQETQYF

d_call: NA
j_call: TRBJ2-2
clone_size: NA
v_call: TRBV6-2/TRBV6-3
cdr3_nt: TGTGCCAGCAGTCGGCCCCTGAACACCGGGGAGCTGTTTTTT
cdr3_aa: CASSRPLNTGELFF

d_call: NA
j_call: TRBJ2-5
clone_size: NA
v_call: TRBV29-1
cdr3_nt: TGCAGCGTTGCACAGAAGGAAGAGACCCAGTACTTC
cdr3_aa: CSVAQKEETQYF

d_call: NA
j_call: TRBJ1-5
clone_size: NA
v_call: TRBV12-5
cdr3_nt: TGTGCTAGTGTCCGGCAGGGATCCTCCAATCAGCCCCAGCATTTT
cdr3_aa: CASVRQGSSNQPQHF

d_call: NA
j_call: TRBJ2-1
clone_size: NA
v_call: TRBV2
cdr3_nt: TGTGCCAGCAGTGAACAGGGCAGAGTCAATGAGCAGTTCTTC
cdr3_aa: CASSEQGRVNEQFF

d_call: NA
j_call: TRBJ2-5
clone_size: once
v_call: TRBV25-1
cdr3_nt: TGTGCCAGCAGTGAAGGGAAGCTACACACTGGGGAGACCCAGTACTTC
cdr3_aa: CASSEGKLHTGETQYF

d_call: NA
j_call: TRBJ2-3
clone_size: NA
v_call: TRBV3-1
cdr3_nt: TGTGCCAGCAGCCAAGTTTCCGATACGCAGTATTTT
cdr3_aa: CASSQVSDTQYF

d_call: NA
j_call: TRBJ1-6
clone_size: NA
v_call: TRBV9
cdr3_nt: TGTGCCAGCAGCCTCATCCAAAACAATTCACCCCTCCACTTT
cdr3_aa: CASSLIQNNSPLHF

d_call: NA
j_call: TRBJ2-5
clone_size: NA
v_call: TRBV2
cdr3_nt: TGTGCCTGGGGGGCGTTCCAAGAGACCCAGTACTTC
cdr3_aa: CAWGAFQETQYF

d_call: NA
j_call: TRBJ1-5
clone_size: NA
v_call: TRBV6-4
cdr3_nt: TGTGCCAGCAGTGTGGATCAGGGAAGCAATCAGCCCCAGCATTTT
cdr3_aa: CASSVDQGSNQPQHF